These 25 T cell receptor beta chains share one sample of origin, sequenced in a study of blood T cell repertoires in COVID-19. Using immunoSEQ multiplex PCR, the repertoire was profiled, and TCRdb retains in-frame clones only, with some absent. The sample yields fewer than 300,000 clones, roughly 86% seen once. The specimen was peripheral blood. The receptors shown here come from a man aged 40-49 years who had recovered from COVID-19.

V usage is TRBV19 and J usage is TRBJ1-1; perhaps TRBD1 as D (6 bases). Trimming removed 4 bases from V and 6 bases from J, with 18 bases in between. CDR3 length: 15 residues. Germline V gives CDR1 LNHDA, CDR2 SQIVND (reference sequence). In DNA form, the CDR3 reads TGTGCCAGTAGTAGAGGGGGGGGCGCGGGCGCTGAAGCTTTCTTT. This gives the protein CASSRGGGAGAEAFF.

This chain uses TRBV11-3 with TRBJ2-3; tentative D call: TRBD1 (6 bases). Germline loops: CDR1 SGHNT, CDR2 YENEEA. Trimming stripped 4 bases from V and 3 bases from J, with 14 bases between. The CDR3 consists of 15 residues. Here the CDR3 reads CASSSGVTATDTQYF. The CDR3 DNA sequence: TGTGCCAGCAGCTCAGGGGTGACAGCGACAGATACGCAGTATTTT.

This clone was observed once. This chain connects TRBV29-1 to TRBJ2-5; TRBD2 might be the D (5 bases). CDR1 and CDR2 (germline): SQVTM, ANQGSEA. The V gene lost 6 bases and the J gene lost 1 base, with 12 bases spanning the gap. The CDR3 contains 13 residues. CDR3 DNA sequence: TGCAGCGTCAAACAGCGGACCCAAGAGACCCAGTACTTC. It codes for CSVKQRTQETQYF.

The rearrangement links TRBV5-1 to TRBJ1-1; D possibly corresponds to TRBD1 (5 bases). CDR3 length: 13 residues. Germline assignment: CDR1 SGHRS and CDR2 YFSETQ. Trimming cost V 2 bases and J 4 bases, with 9 bases left between them. CDR3 sequence: CASSFGGGTEAFF. CDR3 nucleotide sequence: TGCGCCAGCAGCTTCGGGGGTGGCACTGAAGCTTTCTTT. Full variable domain (remainder filled in from reference TRBV5-1 and TRBJ1-1): KAGVTQTPRYLIKTRGQQVTLSCSPISGHRSVSWYQQTPGQGLQFLFEYFSETQRNKGNFPGRFSGRQFSNSRSEMNVSTLELGDSALYLCASSFGGGTEAFFGQGTRLTVV.

CDR3 sequence reads: CASSPLWGTSDTQYF. The CDR3 bases are TGTGCCAGCTCACCACTTTGGGGCACCAGCGATACGCAGTATTTT. The rearrangement links TRBV18 to TRBJ2-3; D possibly corresponds to TRBD1 (5 bases). V was pared by 1 base and J by 6 bases, with 14 bases between. Germline V CDR1 and CDR2: KGHSH, LQKENI. The CDR3 covers 15 residues. Looking up the rest from reference TRBV18 and TRBJ2-3 gives the full variable domain: NAGVMQNPRHLVRRRGQEARLRCSPMKGHSHVYWYRQLPEEGLKFMVYLQKENIIDESGMPKERFSAEFPKEGPSILRIQQVVRGDSAAYFCASSPLWGTSDTQYFGPGTRLTVL.

CDR3 bases: TGTGCCAGCTCACTCCCCTCCGGAGCGGCCGAGCAGTACTTC. Translating it yields CASSLPSGAAEQYF. The chain links TRBV18 to TRBJ2-7; maybe TRBD2 (5 bases). Germline-derived CDR1 and CDR2 are KGHSH and LQKENI. Trimming left V 4 bases short and J 6 bases short, with 16 bases between. The CDR3 loop spans 14 amino acids.

The chain employs TRBV29-1 and TRBJ2-5; D perhaps matches TRBD2 (7 bases). The V end was cut by 7 bases, the J end by 5 bases, with 14 bases between. Germline loops: CDR1 SQVTM, CDR2 ANQGSEA. The CDR3 runs to 12 residues. CDR3 protein: CSAGEGVETQYF. CDR3 sequence (DNA): TGCAGCGCCGGGGAGGGGGTGGAGACCCAGTACTTC.

CDR3 in DNA: TGTGCCAGCAGGGACGGGACAGGGTATGGCTACACCTTC. It is translated as CASRDGTGYGYTF. This chain uses TRBV6-6 with TRBJ1-2; TRBD1 agrees at 9 bases. The CDR3 is made up of 13 amino acids. After removal of 6 bases from V and 5 bases from J, the junction contained 4 bases not matched to a gene. CDR1 and CDR2 (germline): MNHNY, SVGAGI (reference sequence).

The V call is TRBV7-3, the J call TRBJ2-2; possibly TRBD2 for D (6 bases). V gave up 1 base and J gave up 2 bases, with 11 bases separating them. The germline CDR1 and CDR2 sequences are SGHTA and FQGTGA. The CDR3 length is 16 residues. The CDR3 sequence is CASSLNAGPNTGELFF. The CDR3 coding sequence is TGTGCCAGCAGCTTAAATGCGGGACCCAACACCGGGGAGCTGTTTTTT.

CDR3 sequence reads: CASSYNRAGRNEKLFF. The CDR3 coding sequence is TGTGCCAGCAGTTACAACCGGGCGGGTCGAAACGAAAAACTGTTTTTT. V is TRBV6-2 or TRBV6-3 and J is TRBJ1-4; D gene uncertain. The CDR3 covers 16 residues. Germline lookup yields CDR1 MNHEY and CDR2 SVGEGT. Trimming took off 2 bases at V and 8 bases at J, with 18 bases between the two ends.

This clone was seen a few times. This chain connects TRBV6-5 to TRBJ1-2; D uncertain. CDR3 length: 16 amino acids. V lost 0 bases and J 5 bases, leaving 16 bases between the germline ends. Germline CDR1 is MNHEY and CDR2 is SVGAGI. Here the CDR3 reads CASSYSVFPEEYGYTF. CDR3 sequence (DNA): TGTGCCAGCAGTTACTCCGTTTTTCCAGAAGAATATGGCTACACCTTC.

The chain joins TRBV18 to TRBJ2-1; D perhaps matches TRBD1 (5 bases). The CDR3 has 16 residues. The V gene's germline CDR1 is KGHSH and CDR2 LQKENI. V was clipped by 3 bases and J by 1 base, with 13 bases between them. CDR3 sequence reads: CASSPLAGLSYNEQFF. CDR3 DNA sequence: TGTGCCAGCTCACCTTTGGCAGGGCTTTCCTACAATGAGCAGTTCTTC. The complete variable domain, with remaining parts taken from reference TRBV18 and TRBJ2-1, reads NAGVMQNPRHLVRRRGQEARLRCSPMKGHSHVYWYRQLPEEGLKFMVYLQKENIIDESGMPKERFSAEFPKEGPSILRIQQVVRGDSAAYFCASSPLAGLSYNEQFFGPGTRLTVL.

The J gene is TRBJ2-3, the V gene TRBV5-1; D is unclear. Germline V CDR1 and CDR2: SGHRS, YFSETQ. The CDR3 length is 14 residues. Between the trimmed V and J ends, which lost 5 bases and 1 base, there was a span of 11 bases. CDR3 in amino acids: CASRAVKGTDTQYF. The CDR3 DNA is TGCGCCAGCAGGGCGGTAAAAGGCACAGATACGCAGTATTTT.

The J gene is TRBJ2-1, the V gene TRBV5-1; tentative D call: TRBD1 (5 bases). V lost 4 bases and J 7 bases, leaving 18 bases between the germline ends. The CDR3 runs 15 residues. Germline V CDR1 and CDR2: SGHRS, YFSETQ. Here the CDR3 reads CASSLTTNKGNEQFF. The CDR3 DNA follows: TGCGCCAGCAGCCTTACAACGAACAAGGGGAATGAGCAGTTCTTC.

The rearrangement uses TRBV9 and TRBJ2-3, with D tentatively TRBD1 (5 bases). Trimming took 4 bases from V and 1 from J, leaving 10 bases between them. The CDR3 totals 14 residues. Germline CDR1 reads SGDLS; CDR2 reads YYNGEE. The CDR3 coding sequence is TGTGCCAGCAGCATGACAGCCCGCACAGATACGCAGTATTTT. Residues: CASSMTARTDTQYF.

This chain uses TRBV9 with TRBJ1-1; D may be TRBD1 (6 bases). V dropped 4 bases and J dropped 1 base, with 17 bases sitting between them. This CDR3 spans 16 amino acids. CDR1 is SGDLS, CDR2 YYNGEE, per germline. The DNA of the CDR3 is TGTGCCAGCAGCCCCAAAGGGGGGGCGGGGAACACTGAAGCTTTCTTT. Translation: CASSPKGGAGNTEAFF.

The rearrangement links TRBV6-5 to TRBJ1-1, with D perhaps matching TRBD1 (6 bases). Trimming removed 7 bases from V and 1 base from J, with 13 bases in between. This CDR3 spans 14 amino acids. CDR1 and CDR2 (germline): MNHEY, SVGAGI. CDR3 coding DNA: TGTGCCAGCACAAGAAGACAGGCGAACACTGAAGCTTTCTTT. This translates into CASTRRQANTEAFF.

The chain is built from TRBV5-6 and TRBJ2-1; tentative D call: TRBD1 (6 bases). With 4 bases removed from V and 9 bases from J, the gap between germline ends came to 14 bases. The germline gives CDR1 SGHDT, CDR2 YYEEEE. The CDR3 has 13 residues. CDR3 bases: TGTGCCAGCAGCGCTAGGGGGTCTCGTGAGCAGTTCTTC. It yields the protein CASSARGSREQFF.

This clone showed up just a few times. J is TRBJ2-7 and V is TRBV30, with 7 bases fitting TRBD2. The CDR3 has 15 residues. Germline values: CDR1 GTSNPN, CDR2 SVGIG (reference sequence). Trimming at V came to 3 bases and at J to 2 bases, leaving 10 bases not matched to a gene. CDR3 amino acids: CAWSPAVAGAYEQYF. The DNA of the CDR3 is TGTGCCTGGAGCCCGGCGGTAGCGGGTGCCTACGAGCAGTACTTC.

This chain connects TRBV7-6 to TRBJ2-1, with TRBD2 matching 10 bases. From germline, CDR1 is SGHVS and CDR2 FNYEAQ. The CDR3 is 17 amino acids. V trimming: 2 bases; J trimming: 1 base; junction bases outside the gene matches: 5. The CDR3 region is CASSLYGGLASYNEQFF. The CDR3 coding sequence is TGTGCCAGCAGCTTATACGGGGGACTAGCGTCCTACAATGAGCAGTTCTTC.

The V and J genes are TRBV19 and TRBJ2-1, with 11 bases that match TRBD2. The CDR3 length is 15 residues. Trimming at V came to 9 bases and at J to 7 bases, leaving 11 bases not matched to a gene. Germline V gene data show CDR1 as LNHDA and CDR2 as SQIVND (reference sequence). The CDR3, as DNA: TGTGCCAGCGGCCTTGTAGCGGGGGGGCTTAATGAGCAGTTCTTC. It is translated as CASGLVAGGLNEQFF.

The table lists this clone with a few counts. The chain is built from TRBV6-2 or TRBV6-3 and TRBJ1-2, with a possible D match to TRBD1 (6 bases). V was pared by 4 bases and J by 8 bases, with 17 bases between. The CDR3 runs to 14 residues. Germline values: CDR1 MNHEY, CDR2 SVGEGT. CDR3 bases: TGTGCCAGCAGTTTCGGCACAGGGCGTAGCGGCTACACCTTC. It is translated as CASSFGTGRSGYTF.

The chain has TRBV10-3 and TRBJ1-2; D unresolved. The CDR3 covers 11 residues. Trimming took off 8 bases at V and 4 bases at J, with 8 bases between the two ends. Germline CDR1 reads ENHRY; CDR2 reads SYGVKD. CDR3: CAISGIYGYTF. The CDR3 DNA sequence: TGTGCCATCTCAGGAATCTATGGCTACACCTTC.

J is TRBJ2-3 and V is TRBV27, with a tentative D call TRBD1 (5 bases). The CDR3 is made up of 14 amino acids. V was pared by 5 bases and J by 6 bases, with 15 bases between. Germline lookup yields CDR1 MNHEY and CDR2 SMNVEV (reference sequence). The CDR3 nucleotides read TGTGCCAGCAGTCCACCCCTAAACAGGGATACGCAGTATTTT. Amino acids: CASSPPLNRDTQYF.

The chain couples TRBV4-3 to TRBJ2-2; TRBD2 aligns across 11 bases. The V gene's germline CDR1 is LGHNA and CDR2 YSLEER. This CDR3 contains 16 residues. V lost 3 bases, J lost 4 bases, and 4 bases stayed unmatched. CDR3: CASSQILAGVTGELFF. CDR3 DNA: TGCGCCAGCAGCCAGATACTAGCGGGAGTCACCGGGGAGCTGTTTTTT.